Listed below are T cell receptor beta chains from one sample, sequenced in a study of blood T cells in healthy people across ages. Each CDR3 protein is one row after TCRdb ran MiXCR on the 5' RACE reads. The sample carries approximately 800,000 distinct CDR3 sequences, approximately 53% recorded once. The sample was blood. All receptors come from a man between 35 and 55 years old in good health. The CDR3 runs from the conserved cysteine through the conserved F or W. D genes are given only for firm matches. Rows give clone size only sometimes, using once, few, many, or a class for an expanded clone.

D	size	V	J	CDR3	DNA
TRBD1	few	TRBV6-2/TRBV6-3	TRBJ2-7	CASSTGQDHIYEQYF	TGTGCCAGCAGTACCGGACAGGACCATATATACGAGCAGTACTTC
-	-	TRBV2	TRBJ1-2	CASSGRDGYTF	TGTGCCAGCAGTGGACGGGACGGCTACACCTTC
-	-	TRBV3-1	TRBJ1-5	CASSQRGDNQPQHF	TGTGCCAGCAGCCAGAGGGGAGACAATCAGCCCCAGCATTTT
TRBD2	-	TRBV20-1	TRBJ2-1	CSALKRESSYNEQFF	TGCAGTGCCCTCAAGCGGGAGAGCTCCTACAATGAGCAGTTCTTC
-	many	TRBV7-2	TRBJ2-7	CASSLGTYEQYF	TGTGCCAGCAGCTTGGGCACCTACGAGCAGTACTTC
-	-	TRBV27	TRBJ1-1	CASSLSGGARAEAFF	TGTGCCAGCAGTTTATCTGGGGGGGCGCGGGCTGAAGCTTTCTTT
-	few	TRBV12-3/TRBV12-4	TRBJ2-5	CASSRMETQYF	TGTGCCAGCAGCCGCATGGAGACCCAGTACTTC
TRBD1	many	TRBV28	TRBJ2-5	CASTLAGGTGMAETQYF	TGTGCCAGTACCCTCGCAGGTGGGACAGGGATGGCAGAGACCCAGTACTTC
-	-	TRBV2	TRBJ1-1	CASRMTKGNPGGTEAFF	TGTGCCAGCAGGATGACTAAGGGGAACCCCGGAGGCACTGAAGCTTTCTTT
-	once	TRBV12-3/TRBV12-4	TRBJ1-1	CASSFPGGALNTEAFF	TGTGCCAGCAGTTTCCCCGGAGGTGCTCTGAACACTGAAGCTTTCTTT
-	-	TRBV12-3/TRBV12-4	TRBJ2-1	CASSLGIGVRTNERFF	TGTGCCAGCAGTTTAGGGATTGGGGTACGTACTAATGAGCGGTTCTTC
-	few	TRBV20-1	TRBJ2-5	CSARDQVTQYF	TGCAGTGCTAGAGACCAGGTGACCCAGTACTTC
-	-	TRBV2	TRBJ2-1	CASPLPGYNEQFF	TGTGCCAGCCCCCTCCCAGGGTACAATGAGCAGTTCTTC
-	few	TRBV6-5	TRBJ2-7	CASSYSGSWDLGEQYF	TGTGCCAGCAGTTACTCTGGCTCCTGGGACTTAGGGGAGCAGTACTTC
TRBD1	-	TRBV4-2	TRBJ2-5	CTSSTGGYQETQYF	TGTACCAGCAGTACAGGGGGGTACCAAGAGACCCAGTACTTC
-	few	TRBV7-2	TRBJ2-5	CASSLEQGWETQYF	TGTGCCAGCAGCTTAGAGCAGGGGTGGGAGACCCAGTACTTC
-	-	TRBV27	TRBJ2-7	CASSLHASSYEQYF	TGTGCCAGCAGTTTACATGCAAGCTCCTACGAGCAGTACTTC